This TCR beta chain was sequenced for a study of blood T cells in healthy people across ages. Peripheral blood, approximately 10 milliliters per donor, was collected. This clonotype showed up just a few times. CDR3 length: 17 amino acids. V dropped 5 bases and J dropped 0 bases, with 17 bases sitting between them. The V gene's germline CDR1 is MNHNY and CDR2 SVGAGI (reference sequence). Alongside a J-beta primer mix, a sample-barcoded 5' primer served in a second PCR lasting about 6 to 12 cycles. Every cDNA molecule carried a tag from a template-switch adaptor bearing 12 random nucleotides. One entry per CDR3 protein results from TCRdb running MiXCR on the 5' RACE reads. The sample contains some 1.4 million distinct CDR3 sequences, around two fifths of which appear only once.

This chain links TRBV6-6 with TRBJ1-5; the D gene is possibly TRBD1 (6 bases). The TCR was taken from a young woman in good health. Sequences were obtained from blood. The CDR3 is CASSPGERVPSNQPQHF. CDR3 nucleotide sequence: TGTGCCAGCAGTCCAGGGGAGCGAGTGCCTAGCAATCAGCCCCAGCATTTT.